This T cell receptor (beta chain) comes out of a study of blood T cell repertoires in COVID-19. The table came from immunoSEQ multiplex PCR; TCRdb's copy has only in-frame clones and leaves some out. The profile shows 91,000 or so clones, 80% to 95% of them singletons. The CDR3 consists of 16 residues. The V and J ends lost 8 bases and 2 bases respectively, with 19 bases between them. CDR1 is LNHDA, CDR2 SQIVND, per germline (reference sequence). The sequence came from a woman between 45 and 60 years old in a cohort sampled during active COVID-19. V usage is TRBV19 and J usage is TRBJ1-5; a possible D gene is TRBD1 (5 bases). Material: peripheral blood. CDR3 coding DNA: TGTGCCAGTGGCAGAATCATCCAAGGGGGCAATCAGCCCCAGCATTTT. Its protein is CASGRIIQGGNQPQHF.